The clone carrying this TCR beta chain was observed at least ten times. The antigen remains undetermined. Unique molecular identifiers were affixed to discrete cDNA molecules within the library. TCRdb recomputed calls from the reads with MiXCR, one row per CDR3 protein. In the table there are about 120,000 distinct CDR3 sequences, roughly 8.5% of which are singletons. The sample comes from a study of human T cells and chemical hapten exposure. Study context: Variability of per-sample TCR yields stemmed mainly from small differences in pooled library volume.

V shed 1 base, J shed 6 bases, and the junction held 3 bases outside the gene matches. The CDR3 extends over 13 amino acids. Germline CDR1 DFQATT, CDR2 SNEGSKA (reference sequence). Unfractionated whole blood was the source from which total RNA was extracted. Points from the study as a whole: Unchanged with DPC sensitization were TCRs above 1 in 1000 frequency.

Sequenced sample: whole blood. The rearrangement links TRBV20-1 to TRBJ1-5; 7 nucleotides line up with TRBD1. The clonotype was recovered from a human donor in good health. Some clones in this sample may be carry-over from other donors' samples. CDR3 coding DNA: TGCAGTGCTAGAGGTCACAGGGGTCAGCCCCAGCATTTT. Translating gives CSARGHRGQPQHF.